This T cell receptor (beta chain) appears in the sequencing data of a study of blood T cell repertoires in COVID-19. Germline V gene data show CDR1 as MNHNS and CDR2 as SASEGT. The CDR3 is 17 amino acids. The trim removed 4 bases at V and 4 bases at J, leaving 11 bases unmatched. Only in-frame clones appear in the TCRdb table, and some are missing; sequencing was by immunoSEQ multiplex PCR. Among 300,000 to 400,000 clones listed, 65% to 85% were seen once. This chain connects TRBV6-1 to TRBJ2-3, with 10 bases identical to TRBD1. The source is a man aged 25-40 years with active or convalescent COVID-19. The specimen was peripheral blood. CDR3 coding DNA: TGTGCCAGCAGTGGGGACAGGGGAGTTACGAGGGCAGATACGCAGTATTTT. Translated, it gives CASSGDRGVTRADTQYF.